Below, 31 T cell receptor beta chains from the same sample are listed, as sequenced in a study of T cell repertoires in cytomegalovirus infection. These TCRs' antigens remain unknown. Each CDR3 protein gets one entry after TCRdb re-called the reads with MiXCR. In the table there are some 940,000 distinct CDR3 sequences, less than 35% of which are singletons. Sequencing was performed on cultured CD8+ T cells from PBMCs, taken from culture after CMV antigen stimulation. These receptors came from a human donor in good health (CMV status not recorded). Some clones in this sample may be carry-over from other donors' samples.

The rearrangement uses TRBV27 and TRBJ2-7; 9 bases align to TRBD1. The length of the CDR3 is 16 residues. Germline V lookup: CDR1 MNHEY, CDR2 SMNVEV (reference sequence). The ends lost 5 bases at V and 1 base at J; junction bases unmatched: 9. The CDR3 loop reads CASSNYRGRGSYEQYF. The CDR3 DNA sequence: TGTGCCAGCAGTAACTACAGGGGGCGAGGGTCCTACGAGCAGTACTTC.

This clonotype was found once. This chain joins TRBV6-6 and TRBJ2-7; D is uncertain. V lost 7 bases to trimming and J lost 5 bases, with 18 bases between them. CDR1 is MNHNY and CDR2 is SVGAGI in the germline V gene (reference sequence). This CDR3 region has 14 residues. CDR3 sequence: CASIPQLPEDEQYF. CDR3 in DNA: TGTGCCAGCATCCCCCAGCTTCCTGAGGACGAGCAGTACTTC.

The chain uses TRBV2 and TRBJ2-7; D gene uncertain. V gave up 4 bases and J gave up 5 bases, with 9 bases separating them. Germline CDR1 reads SNHLY; CDR2 reads FYNNEI. The CDR3 loop spans 12 amino acids. Written as DNA, the CDR3 is TGTGCCAGCAGTGCGCGGAACGACGAGCAGTACGTC. Translation: CASSARNDEQYV.

Concerning this clonotype itself: A much larger clonotype is one base distant, so this may be a read error. V gene TRBV7-3 combines with J gene TRBJ2-3; D perhaps matches TRBD2 (7 bases). Germline CDR1 SGHTA, CDR2 FQGTGA. The V end was cut by 4 bases, the J end by 5 bases, with 19 bases between. This CDR3 is 16 amino acids long. The DNA for the CDR3 is TGTGCCAGCAGCTCCCTGTGGGGGGGGCCTATAGATACGCAGTATTTT. Translated, it gives CASSSLWGGPIDTQYF.

The rearrangement uses TRBV4-3 and TRBJ2-1, with D possibly called TRBD1 or TRBD2 (5 bases each). Germline CDR1 is LGHNA and CDR2 is YSLEER. Trimming removed 3 bases from V and 10 bases from J, with 13 bases in between. The CDR3 is 13 amino acids. The CDR3 loop is CASSHSRGTEQFF. CDR3 sequence (DNA): TGCGCCAGCAGCCACTCGAGGGGTACCGAGCAGTTCTTC.

The sample holds a few counts of this clonotype. V usage is TRBV4-1 and J usage is TRBJ1-4; 7 bases are shared with TRBD1. CDR3 length equals 15 residues. From germline, CDR1 is MGHRA and CDR2 YSYEKL. The trim removed 3 bases at V and 6 bases at J, leaving 7 bases unmatched. The DNA of the CDR3 is TGCGCCAGCAGCCAGGGAGAAGGGGGCGATGAAAAACTGTTTTTT. This translates into CASSQGEGGDEKLFF.

The rearrangement joins TRBV13 to TRBJ2-7, with no clear D. V lost 5 bases and J 3 bases, leaving 14 bases between the germline ends. Germline V gene sequence: CDR1 PRHDT, CDR2 FYEKMQ (reference sequence). This CDR3 is 14 amino acids long. CDR3 region: CASSPGRAVYEQYF. DNA for the CDR3: TGTGCCAGCAGCCCTGGTAGGGCTGTCTACGAGCAGTACTTC. Based on the CDR3 plus reference TRBV13 and TRBJ2-7, the full variable domain is AAGVIQSPRHLIKEKRETATLKCYPIPRHDTVYWYQQGPGQDPQFLISFYEKMQSDKGSIPDRFSAQQFSDYHSELNMSSLELGDSALYFCASSPGRAVYEQYFGPGTRLTVT.

About this clonotype itself: One junction end does not reproduce the germline sequence, and a read error may be involved. V gene TRBV27 combines with J gene TRBJ2-3; TRBD2 agrees at 9 bases. Looked up from germline, CDR1 is MNHEY and CDR2 is SMNVEV (reference sequence). CDR3 length: 15 residues. The CDR3 is CANSPSGGITDSQYF. CDR3 coding DNA: TGTGCCAACAGTCCGAGCGGGGGGATCACAGATTCGCAGTATTTT.

On this clonotype itself: A much larger clone lies a single base off, so this may be a read error. The rearrangement links TRBV19 to TRBJ1-5; TRBD1 matches 8 bases. The CDR3 covers 15 residues. CDR1 is LNHDA and CDR2 is SQIVND in the germline V gene (reference sequence). The CDR3 loop reads CTSSIWDRSNQPQHF. CDR3 DNA: TGTACCAGTAGTATATGGGACAGGTCAAATCAGCCCCAGCATTTT.

By sample fraction, this clonotype is medium-sized (0.01 to 0.1%). J is TRBJ2-3 and V is TRBV7-2; tentatively, D is TRBD2 (5 bases). CDR1 and CDR2 (germline): SGHTA, FQGNSA. The CDR3 runs 17 residues. The germline V and J ends were trimmed by 0 bases and 1 base, with 14 bases remaining between them. CDR3 nucleotides: TGTGCCAGCAGCTTAGCGGCCGGAGGCACGGGCACAGATACGCAGTATTTT. It codes for CASSLAAGGTGTDTQYF.

This sequence joins TRBV27 and TRBJ1-5, with TRBD1 matching over 8 bases. J lost 6 bases, V lost 5 bases, and 6 bases had no gene match. In germline, CDR1 is MNHEY, CDR2 SMNVEV (reference sequence). This CDR3 spans 14 amino acids. Written as DNA, the CDR3 is TGTGCCAGCAGTGCTAACAGGGGGAGTCAGCCCCAGCATTTT. Its translation is CASSANRGSQPQHF.

This clonotype occurred many times. The chain links TRBV7-2 to TRBJ2-3, with D perhaps assigned TRBD1 or TRBD2 (6 bases each). The CDR3 spans 15 residues. The V end lost 2 bases, the J end lost 2 bases, and 11 bases lay between the germline ends. Per germline, CDR1 SGHTA and CDR2 FQGNSA. CDR3 region: CASSLSGALTDTQYF. Here the CDR3 DNA reads TGTGCCAGCAGCTTATCGGGGGCCCTCACAGATACGCAGTATTTT. The full variable domain, with the rest looked up from reference TRBV7-2 and TRBJ2-3, is GAGVSQSPSNKVTEKGKDVELRCDPISGHTALYWYRQSLGQGLEFLIYFQGNSAPDKSGLPSDRFSAERTGGSVSTLTIQRTQQEDSAVYLCASSLSGALTDTQYFGPGTRLTVL.

This clonotype occurred many times. J is TRBJ1-5 and V is TRBV28; D is unresolved. Deletions cut 6 bases from V and 0 bases from J, with 15 bases between. This CDR3 is built from 16 residues. Germline V gene sequence: CDR1 MDHEN, CDR2 SYDVKM. CDR3 in amino acids: CASRLHTRISNQPQHF. The DNA of the CDR3 is TGTGCCAGCAGATTACACACAAGGATTAGCAATCAGCCCCAGCATTTT. Using reference TRBV28 and TRBJ1-5 for the parts outside the CDR3, the full variable domain is DVKVTQSSRYLVKRTGEKVFLECVQDMDHENMFWYRQDPGLGLRLIYFSYDVKMKEKGDIPEGYSVSREKKERFSLILESASTNQTSMYLCASRLHTRISNQPQHFGDGTRLSIL.

The CDR3 spells CASSPTGPSTEAFF. As DNA, the CDR3 is TGTGCCAGCAGCCCCACAGGGCCGAGCACTGAAGCTTTCTTT. This rearrangement joins TRBV7-9 to TRBJ1-1, with D possibly being TRBD1 (6 bases). In germline, CDR1 is SEHNR, CDR2 FQNEAQ (reference sequence). The V and J ends lost 5 bases and 4 bases respectively, with 14 bases between them. The CDR3 runs 14 residues.

The table lists this clonotype with a count of one. The CDR3: CASSQSSIQVIYEQYV. DNA of the CDR3: TGTGCCAGCAGCCAAAGTTCAATACAGGTGATATACGAGCAGTACGTC. V and J are TRBV4-2 and TRBJ2-7, with D possibly TRBD1 on 5 matching bases. Trimming pared 2 bases from V and 4 bases from J, leaving 18 bases between. CDR1 is LGHNA, CDR2 YNFKEQ, per germline. The CDR3 is made up of 16 amino acids.

This clonotype was observed at least ten times. This rearrangement joins TRBV6-2 or TRBV6-3 to TRBJ2-3; perhaps D is TRBD1 or TRBD2 (5 bases each). The CDR3 contains 14 residues. Germline-derived CDR1 and CDR2 are MNHEY and SVGEGT. The germline V and J ends were trimmed by 2 bases and 4 bases, with 10 bases remaining between them. The CDR3 reads CASSYGAGADTQYF. The DNA for the CDR3 is TGTGCCAGCAGTTACGGGGCGGGCGCAGATACGCAGTATTTT.

This clonotype was seen ten or more times. V gene TRBV6-1 combines with J gene TRBJ2-2; D is unresolved. Trimming shortened V by 2 bases and J by 5 bases, and 6 bases separated the two germline ends. The V gene's germline CDR1 is MNHNS and CDR2 SASEGT. The CDR3 is made up of 13 amino acids. CDR3 in DNA: TGTGCCAGCAGTGAATTCCGAACCGGGGAGCTGTTTTTT. Translating gives CASSEFRTGELFF.

The V call is TRBV6-5, the J call TRBJ2-5; no clear D gene. Per the germline V gene, CDR1 is MNHEY and CDR2 is SVGAGI. The CDR3 runs 15 residues. V lost 2 bases and J lost 5, with 15 bases in between. The CDR3 DNA reads as TGTGCCAGCAGTTACATCACAGCCCCCGGGGAGACCCAGTACTTC. Translation gives CASSYITAPGETQYF.

This clonotype was detected a few times. V usage is TRBV19 and J usage is TRBJ2-2; D call uncertain. CDR1 is LNHDA and CDR2 is SQIVND in the germline V gene (reference sequence). This CDR3 spans 19 amino acids. Between the trimmed V and J ends, which lost 5 bases and 5 bases, there was a span of 27 bases. The CDR3 DNA reads as TGTGCCAGTAGTGGGAACCGAGGAGTAGGTCGAGTGCGGACCGGGGAGCTGTTTTTT. Translated: CASSGNRGVGRVRTGELFF.

This clonotype was seen a handful of times. The chain combines TRBV7-2 with TRBJ2-5; 8 bases line up with TRBD2. Trimming removed 2 bases from V and 0 bases from J; junction bases left unmatched: 5. Germline CDR1 reads SGHTA; CDR2 reads FQGNSA. The CDR3 spans 16 residues. In DNA, the CDR3 is TGTGCCAGCAGCTTATGGGCTAGCGGGTACCAAGAGACCCAGTACTTC. As protein: CASSLWASGYQETQYF.

This clonotype has at least ten counts. The chain employs TRBV12-5 and TRBJ2-1, with D uncertain. CDR3 size: 14 residues. Trimming removed 1 base at V and 0 bases at J, with 4 bases between. Germline loops: CDR1 LGHNT, CDR2 FRNRAP. The CDR3 loop reads CASGLGSSYNEQFF. In DNA, the CDR3 is TGTGCTAGTGGTTTGGGGAGCTCCTACAATGAGCAGTTCTTC.

This clonotype was observed a handful of times. The chain joins TRBV27 to TRBJ1-5; no clear D. Germline V CDR1 and CDR2: MNHEY, SMNVEV (reference sequence). V was cut by 7 bases and J by 0 bases, with 16 bases left in between. CDR3 length: 16 amino acids. The CDR3 loop is CASTLRATGSNQPQHF. CDR3 bases: TGTGCCAGCACCCTCCGGGCCACGGGTAGCAATCAGCCCCAGCATTTT.

With respect to this clonotype: Relative to the germline gene, one junction end is altered; a read error may explain this. V usage is TRBV19 and J usage is TRBJ1-6, with D maybe TRBD1 (5 bases). The CDR3 has 13 residues. Looked up from germline, CDR1 is LNHDA and CDR2 is SQIVND (reference sequence). CDR3 sequence: CASSISGNSPFHF. The CDR3 region has the DNA TGTGCCAGTAGTATTTCAGGGAACTCACCCTTCCACTTT.

The chain recombines TRBV4-1 with TRBJ2-1; D possibly corresponds to TRBD2 (7 bases). V was shortened by 1 base and J by 12 bases, with 19 bases between the two germline ends. The length of the CDR3 is 15 residues. Germline V gene sequence: CDR1 MGHRA, CDR2 YSYEKL. The CDR3 nucleotides read TGCGCCAGCAGCCAAGGGGGGGGGACAAATCATGGGCAGTTCTTC. Translated, it gives CASSQGGGTNHGQFF.

This clonotype was found many times. The genes are TRBV7-2 and TRBJ1-5, with D possibly TRBD1 on 6 matching bases. Germline loops: CDR1 SGHTA, CDR2 FQGNSA. The CDR3 covers 17 residues. The germline V and J ends were trimmed by 4 bases and 3 bases, with 19 bases remaining between them. In DNA form, the CDR3 reads TGTGCCAGCAGCTCCGAAGGGTCTTGGGGGGCCAATCAGCCCCAGCATTTT. Translated, it gives CASSSEGSWGANQPQHF.

This clonotype appeared many times. The chain has TRBV4-1 and TRBJ2-3, with 9 bases lining up with TRBD2. Germline V gene data show CDR1 as MGHRA and CDR2 as YSYEKL. V lost 1 base and J lost 1; bases outside the gene matches: 6. The CDR3 extends over 17 amino acids. CDR3 coding DNA: TGCGCCAGCAGCCAAGGTCAGGGACTAGCCGGCACAGATACGCAGTATTTT. Encoded protein: CASSQGQGLAGTDTQYF.

J is TRBJ2-7 and V is TRBV5-3, with D possibly being TRBD1 or TRBD2 (5 bases each). TRBV5-3 is noted as an ORF with a role that remains uncertain. The CDR3 totals 14 residues. CDR3 residues: CASSFGGATYEQYV. The CDR3 bases are TGTGCCAGCAGCTTTGGGGGAGCCACCTACGAGCAGTACGTC.

The V call is TRBV15, the J call TRBJ2-7; D gene unclear. CDR1 LNHNV and CDR2 YYDKDF come from the germline V gene (reference sequence). The CDR3 is 15 amino acids. Deletions cut 1 base from V and 0 bases from J, with 10 bases between. This CDR3 is CATSRGSSTSYEQYF. In DNA, the CDR3 is TGTGCCACCAGCAGAGGGTCTTCTACCTCCTACGAGCAGTACTTC.

Here the CDR3 DNA reads TGTGCCAGCAGCCCCATAGCGACAGGGCATGGAGAGACCCAGTACTTC. This encodes CASSPIATGHGETQYF. V usage is TRBV6-6 and J usage is TRBJ2-5; TRBD1 agrees at 7 bases. The CDR3 has 16 amino acids. In germline, CDR1 is MNHNY, CDR2 SVGAGI (reference sequence). V lost 6 bases to trimming and J lost 4 bases; unmatched junction nucleotides: 14.

This clonotype was found a few times. This chain uses TRBV11-2 with TRBJ2-2, with 7 bases aligning to TRBD1. The CDR3 runs to 18 residues. The ends lost 5 bases at V and 2 bases at J; junction bases unmatched: 14. CDR1 and CDR2 (germline): SGHAT, FQNNGV. This chain's CDR3 is CASSPTGEPNFNTGELFF. CDR3 DNA sequence: TGTGCCAGCAGCCCCACAGGGGAACCCAACTTCAACACCGGGGAGCTGTTTTTT.

In its sample, this clonotype was seen many times. The chain joins TRBV6-1 to TRBJ2-7; tentatively, D is TRBD1 (5 bases). Trimming removed 2 bases from V and 4 bases from J, with 15 bases in between. There are 15 residues in the CDR3. The germline V gene encodes CDR1 MNHNS and CDR2 SASEGT. CDR3 loop: CASSEFGTGAYEQYF. The DNA of the CDR3 is TGTGCCAGCAGTGAATTCGGAACAGGAGCTTACGAGCAGTACTTC.